This note documents a single TCR beta chain sequence. The antigen is unknown. One entry per CDR3 protein, called by TCRdb with MiXCR from the reads. The table records some 940,000 distinct CDR3 sequences, 25% to 40% of them present only once. This record comes from a study of T cell repertoires in cytomegalovirus infection. Overall study findings and caveats: The ex vivo response showed dominance by HLA-C-restricted CMV-specific TCR beta clonotypes.

The CDR3 contains 14 residues. Germline CDR1 and CDR2: LNHDA and SQIVND (reference sequence). The V end was cut by 3 bases, the J end by 1 base, with 9 bases between. This specimen consisted of cultured CD8+ T cells from PBMCs, obtained from culture after CMV antigen stimulation. The TCR comes from a human donor in good health (CMV status not recorded). Some clones in this sample may be carry-over from other donors' samples. V usage is TRBV19 and J usage is TRBJ1-1; D unclear. CDR3 nucleotide sequence: TGTGCCAGTAGTATTGGATTTGGGAACACTGAAGCTTTCTTT. Its protein is CASSIGFGNTEAFF.